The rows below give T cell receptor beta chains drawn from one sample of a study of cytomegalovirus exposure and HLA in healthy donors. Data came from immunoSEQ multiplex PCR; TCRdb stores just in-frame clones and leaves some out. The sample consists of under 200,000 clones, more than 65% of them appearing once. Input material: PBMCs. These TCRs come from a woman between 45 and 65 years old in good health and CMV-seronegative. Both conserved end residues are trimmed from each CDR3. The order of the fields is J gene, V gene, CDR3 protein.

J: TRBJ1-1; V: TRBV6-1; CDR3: ASSGWTGNTEAF
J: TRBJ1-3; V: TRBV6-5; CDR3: ASSYLQGNTIY
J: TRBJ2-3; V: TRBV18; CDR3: ASSPSSTDTQY
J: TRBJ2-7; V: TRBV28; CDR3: ASSGPGHSYEQY
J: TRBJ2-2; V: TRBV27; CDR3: ASSPLSVRGTGELF
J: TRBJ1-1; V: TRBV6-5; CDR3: ASSPPGNTEAF
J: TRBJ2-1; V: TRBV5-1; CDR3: ASSSRAGGSYNEQF
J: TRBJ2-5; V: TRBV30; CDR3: AWSPGTSGKETQY
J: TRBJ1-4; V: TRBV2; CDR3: ASSGWGGLNEKLF
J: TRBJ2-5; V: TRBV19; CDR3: ASRTGDLGTQY
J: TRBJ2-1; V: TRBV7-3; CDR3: ASSLTVASSYNEQF
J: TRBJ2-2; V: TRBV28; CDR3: ASNRGANTGELF
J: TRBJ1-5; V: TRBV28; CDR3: ASQTPGTGYQPQH
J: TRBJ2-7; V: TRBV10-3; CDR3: AISQGLDSSYEQY
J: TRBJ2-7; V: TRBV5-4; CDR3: ASSSGTSGSYEQY
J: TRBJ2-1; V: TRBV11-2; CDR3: ASTLAGGYNEQF
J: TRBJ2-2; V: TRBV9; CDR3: ASSVARVAGDTGELF
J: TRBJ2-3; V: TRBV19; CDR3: ASSPGLAGGSYTDTQY
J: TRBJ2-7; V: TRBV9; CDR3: ASSEGLAGATYEQY
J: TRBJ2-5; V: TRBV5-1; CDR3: ASSSITGQSETQY
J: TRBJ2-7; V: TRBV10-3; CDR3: AISALFYEQY
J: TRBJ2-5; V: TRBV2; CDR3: ASTEGGGNQETQY
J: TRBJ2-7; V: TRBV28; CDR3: ASSPPGGLANEQY
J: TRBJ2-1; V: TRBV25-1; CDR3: ASSPRSYNEQF
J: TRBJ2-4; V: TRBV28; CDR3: ASRQGQKNIQY
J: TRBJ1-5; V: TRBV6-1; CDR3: ASSEGLQGNQPQH
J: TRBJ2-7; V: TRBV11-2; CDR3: ASTSTGQGHHEQY
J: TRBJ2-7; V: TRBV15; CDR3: ATSPNRGLGEQY
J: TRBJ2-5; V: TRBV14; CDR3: ASSPLGLAGEETQY
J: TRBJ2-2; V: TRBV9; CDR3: ASSVGTSGYTGELF
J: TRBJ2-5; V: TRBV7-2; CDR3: ASSSLAETQY
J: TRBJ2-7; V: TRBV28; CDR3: ASGGTSYEQY
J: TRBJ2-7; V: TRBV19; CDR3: ASAGQAGIQSYEQY
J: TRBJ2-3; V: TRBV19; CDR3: ASSMDRGVTDTQY
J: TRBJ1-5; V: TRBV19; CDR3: ASSSGSPQH
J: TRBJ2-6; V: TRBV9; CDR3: ASSVDGGAPGANVLT
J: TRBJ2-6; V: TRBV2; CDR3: ASRGSSAGANVLT
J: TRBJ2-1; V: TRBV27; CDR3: ASGTLDRANEQF
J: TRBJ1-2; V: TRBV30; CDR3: AWSRMGEGGYT
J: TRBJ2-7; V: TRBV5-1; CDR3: ASSFGQGEQY
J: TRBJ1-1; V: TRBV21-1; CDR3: ASSKNHRGGTEAF
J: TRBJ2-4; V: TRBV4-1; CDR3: ASSQSSSGGDHIQY
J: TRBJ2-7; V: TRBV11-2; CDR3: ASSLMELGVYEQY
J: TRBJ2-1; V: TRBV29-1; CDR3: SASWGQRGAPGNEQF
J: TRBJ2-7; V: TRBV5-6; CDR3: ASSYGTQAYEQY
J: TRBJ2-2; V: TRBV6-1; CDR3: ASKVAANTGELF
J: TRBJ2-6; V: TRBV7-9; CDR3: ASSLPDTRRGANVLT
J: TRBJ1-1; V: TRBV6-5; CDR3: ASSVQTMNTEAF
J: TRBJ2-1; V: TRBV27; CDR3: ASTSPRLAGAQKQF
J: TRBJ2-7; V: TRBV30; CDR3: AWSETGTGEQY
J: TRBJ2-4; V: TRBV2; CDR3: ASSEENGNIQY
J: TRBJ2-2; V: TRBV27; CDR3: ASIPLVGGGTGELF
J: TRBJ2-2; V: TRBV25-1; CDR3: ASSEGDRDTGELF
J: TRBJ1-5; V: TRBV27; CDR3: ASRDRNSNQPQH
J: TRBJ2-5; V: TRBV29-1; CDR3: SVEGPQGRGETQY
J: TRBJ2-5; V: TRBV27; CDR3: ASSLSGTTRIETQY
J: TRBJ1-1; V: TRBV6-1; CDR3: ASSPYRAGDTEAF
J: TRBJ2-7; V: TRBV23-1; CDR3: ASCRDRGLAGGYEQY
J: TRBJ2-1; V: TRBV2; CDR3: ASSGPPRADSPTVYNEQF
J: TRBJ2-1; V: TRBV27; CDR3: ASSPQGGRVNNEQF